The rows below give T cell receptor beta chains drawn from one sample of a study of low-dose radiotherapy and immunotherapy resistance in tumors. MiXCR, run by TCRdb on the reads, gives a single entry per CDR3 protein. The sample lists around 99,000 distinct CDR3 sequences; 9.4% were seen once. The sample in question was PBMCs, obtained before treatment. These receptor sequences come from a male donor with prostate cancer. The CDR3 runs from the conserved cysteine through the conserved F or W. The D gene is left open where the match is weak. The size field is filled for only some rows; it gives once, few, many or a size class.

d_call cdr3_length j_call v_call clone_size cdr3_nt cdr3_aa
- 14 TRBJ1-1 TRBV20-1 many TGCAGTGCTAGAGATTTTGACTTTAACAGTGAAGCTTTCTTT CSARDFDFNSEAFF
TRBD1 15 TRBJ2-7 TRBV6-1 many TGTGCCAGCAGTGAGTTAGGACAGGGGGTCTACGAGCAGTACTTC CASSELGQGVYEQYF
- 15 TRBJ2-7 TRBV6-8 many TGTGCCAGCAGCTGGGACCTCGAGCGCTCTTTGGAGCAGTACTTC CASSWDLERSLEQYF
- 12 TRBJ1-2 TRBV12-5 many TGTGCTAGTGCCGCGGACACCTATGGCTACACCTTC CASAADTYGYTF
- 14 TRBJ1-2 TRBV27 many TGTGCCAGCAGCCCCAGGGTGTACCCTTATGGCTACACCTTC CASSPRVYPYGYTF
TRBD2 16 TRBJ2-3 TRBV5-5 many TGTGCCAGCAGCTTGGGTCTAGCGGGGACGGCAGATACGCAGTATTTT CASSLGLAGTADTQYF
TRBD1 18 TRBJ2-6 TRBV10-3 - TGTGCCATCAGGGCAGACAGGGAGCAAAGCTCTGGGGCCAACGTCCTGACTTTC CAIRADREQSSGANVLTF
TRBD1 17 TRBJ2-6 TRBV28 many TGTGCCAGCAGCGCCGGGGACAGGGTAACTGGGGCCAACGTCCTGACTTTC CASSAGDRVTGANVLTF
TRBD1 15 TRBJ1-4 TRBV7-2 many TGTGCCAGCAGCCGAGACGGGACAGTTAATGAAAAACTGTTTTTT CASSRDGTVNEKLFF
TRBD1 13 TRBJ2-7 TRBV29-1 many TGCAGCGTCCTACCGGACAGGGGATACGAGCAGTACTTC CSVLPDRGYEQYF
- 15 TRBJ2-5 TRBV11-2 many TGTGCCAGCAGCCCAACAGGGTCCCCAGGGGAGACCCAGTACTTC CASSPTGSPGETQYF
- 13 TRBJ2-7 TRBV18 many TGTGCCAGCTCACCAGGCAGAACCCACGAGCAGTACTTC CASSPGRTHEQYF
TRBD2 17 TRBJ2-1 TRBV7-2 - TGTGCCAGCAGCTTAGACTCTGGACTAGCGGGAGACAATGAGCAGTTCTTC CASSLDSGLAGDNEQFF